These T cell receptor beta chains were read from a single sample in a study of blood T cell dynamics during melanoma immunotherapy. Clones were read by immunoSEQ multiplex PCR, and TCRdb kept only the in-frame ones, dropping some. The profile shows around 5,000 clones, roughly four fifths of them singletons. The sample here was blood, taken from a patient treated with checkpoint blockade. Receptors were obtained from a human donor with melanoma. Each CDR3 is given with its conserved first and last residue. A D gene is named only where the DNA matches it firmly. Only part of the rows carry a size: once, few, many, or a class if the clone is expanded.

size: NA
V: TRBV7-2
D: NA
J: TRBJ2-7
CDR3: CASSFGDASYEQYF
DNA: TGTGCCAGCAGCTTCGGGGACGCTTCCTACGAGCAGTACTTC

size: NA
V: TRBV29-1
D: TRBD1
J: TRBJ1-2
CDR3: CSVEGDEGARNYGYTF
DNA: TGCAGCGTTGAGGGAGATGAGGGGGCGCGTAACTATGGCTACACCTTC

size: NA
V: TRBV29-1
D: NA
J: TRBJ1-2
CDR3: CSVEGGSGGPYGYTF
DNA: TGCAGCGTTGAAGGGGGGTCCGGCGGTCCCTATGGCTACACCTTC

size: once
V: TRBV18
D: NA
J: TRBJ1-3
CDR3: CASSPALRSGNTIYF
DNA: TGTGCCAGCTCACCCGCGTTACGCTCTGGAAACACCATATATTTT

size: NA
V: TRBV28
D: NA
J: TRBJ2-7
CDR3: CASSLGLGGAYEQYF
DNA: TGTGCCAGCAGTTTGGGACTCGGGGGCGCCTACGAGCAGTACTTC

size: NA
V: TRBV30
D: NA
J: TRBJ2-7
CDR3: CAWTPGRELSYEQYF
DNA: TGTGCCTGGACCCCCGGCAGAGAGCTCTCCTACGAGCAGTACTTC

size: NA
V: TRBV6-6
D: TRBD1
J: TRBJ1-3
CDR3: CASWDRAGNTIYF
DNA: TGTGCCAGCTGGGACAGGGCTGGAAACACCATATATTTT

size: once
V: TRBV7-2
D: NA
J: TRBJ1-5
CDR3: CASSSQGSNQPQHF
DNA: TGTGCCAGCAGCTCCCAGGGGAGTAATCAGCCCCAGCATTTT

size: NA
V: TRBV29-1
D: NA
J: TRBJ1-1
CDR3: CSALNTEAFF
DNA: TGCAGCGCCCTGAACACTGAAGCTTTCTTT

size: NA
V: TRBV5-6
D: NA
J: TRBJ2-7
CDR3: CASSLLGVEGREQYF
DNA: TGTGCCAGCAGCCTTCTTGGGGTAGAAGGTCGCGAGCAGTACTTC

size: NA
V: TRBV7-9
D: NA
J: TRBJ1-2
CDR3: CASSPREGGYTF
DNA: TGTGCCAGCAGCCCCCGAGAAGGTGGCTACACCTTC

size: NA
V: TRBV19
D: TRBD1
J: TRBJ1-4
CDR3: CASSRQGPGGEKLFF
DNA: TGTGCCAGTAGCCGACAGGGGCCGGGGGGTGAAAAACTGTTTTTT

size: once
V: TRBV29-1
D: NA
J: TRBJ2-7
CDR3: CSVEDLTLGVYEQYF
DNA: TGCAGCGTTGAAGATCTGACACTAGGGGTCTACGAGCAGTACTTC

size: NA
V: TRBV19
D: NA
J: TRBJ2-7
CDR3: CASSMQSDRNYEQYF
DNA: TGTGCCAGTAGTATGCAATCAGATAGGAACTACGAGCAGTACTTC

size: NA
V: TRBV4-3
D: NA
J: TRBJ2-3
CDR3: CASSQERARDTQYF
DNA: TGCGCCAGCAGCCAAGAGAGGGCCCGGGATACGCAGTATTTT

size: NA
V: TRBV27
D: NA
J: TRBJ1-1
CDR3: CASSNSRGGNTEAFF
DNA: TGTGCCAGCAGTAACTCACGGGGAGGGAACACTGAAGCTTTCTTT

size: NA
V: TRBV18
D: TRBD1
J: TRBJ1-1
CDR3: CASSLGTGAGEAFF
DNA: TGTGCCAGCTCTCTCGGGACAGGGGCGGGTGAAGCTTTCTTT

size: NA
V: TRBV10-2
D: NA
J: TRBJ1-5
CDR3: CASSESGGNQPQHF
DNA: TGCGCCAGCAGTGAGTCAGGGGGTAATCAGCCCCAGCATTTT

size: NA
V: TRBV10-3
D: NA
J: TRBJ1-1
CDR3: CAISDERRGGTEAFF
DNA: TGTGCCATCAGTGATGAACGACGAGGAGGGACTGAAGCTTTCTTT

size: NA
V: TRBV28
D: TRBD2
J: TRBJ2-1
CDR3: CASSSSGRVNEQFF
DNA: TGTGCCAGCAGTTCTAGCGGGAGGGTGAATGAGCAGTTCTTC

size: once
V: TRBV30
D: NA
J: TRBJ2-7
CDR3: CAWSVPWGDSFYEQYF
DNA: TGTGCCTGGAGCGTGCCTTGGGGGGACTCCTTCTACGAGCAGTACTTC

size: few
V: TRBV19
D: NA
J: TRBJ1-2
CDR3: CASSIDHSTASTYGYTF
DNA: TGTGCCAGTAGTATAGATCATTCGACAGCTTCTACCTATGGCTACACCTTC

size: NA
V: TRBV18
D: NA
J: TRBJ1-1
CDR3: CASSPQRVTEAFF
DNA: TGTGCCAGCTCACCACAAAGGGTTACTGAAGCTTTCTTT

size: NA
V: TRBV4-1
D: TRBD2
J: TRBJ2-1
CDR3: CASSQVGLAGVNFYNEQFF
DNA: TGCGCCAGCAGCCAAGTCGGCCTAGCGGGAGTAAACTTCTACAATGAGCAGTTCTTC

size: NA
V: TRBV5-1
D: NA
J: TRBJ2-7
CDR3: CASSWSGRYEQYF
DNA: TGCGCCAGCAGCTGGTCGGGGCGGTACGAGCAGTACTTC

size: NA
V: TRBV28
D: NA
J: TRBJ1-4
CDR3: CASTPPRGKLFF
DNA: TGTGCCAGCACCCCTCCAAGGGGAAAACTGTTTTTT

size: NA
V: TRBV19
D: TRBD2
J: TRBJ2-7
CDR3: CASSIASGATPGKYEQYF
DNA: TGTGCCAGTAGTATCGCTAGCGGGGCCACTCCCGGGAAATACGAGCAGTACTTC

size: NA
V: TRBV28
D: TRBD2
J: TRBJ2-5
CDR3: CASRSSGRAGETQYF
DNA: TGTGCCAGCAGATCTAGCGGGAGGGCCGGAGAGACCCAGTACTTC

size: NA
V: TRBV18
D: TRBD2
J: TRBJ2-7
CDR3: CASSPASGSYEQYF
DNA: TGTGCCAGCTCACCGGCTAGCGGGAGCTACGAGCAGTACTTC

size: NA
V: TRBV7-8
D: NA
J: TRBJ1-3
CDR3: CASSLAGTPSGNTIYF
DNA: TGTGCCAGCAGCTTAGCAGGGACACCCTCTGGAAACACCATATATTTT

size: NA
V: TRBV9
D: TRBD1
J: TRBJ2-7
CDR3: CASSERTGVTYEQYF
DNA: TGTGCCAGCAGCGAAAGGACAGGGGTAACCTACGAGCAGTACTTC

size: NA
V: TRBV5-6
D: NA
J: TRBJ1-1
CDR3: CASSSGRGNTEAFF
DNA: TGTGCCAGCAGCTCCGGTCGGGGGAACACTGAAGCTTTCTTT

size: NA
V: TRBV6-1
D: NA
J: TRBJ1-2
CDR3: CASSEVGTQRGLYGYTF
DNA: TGTGCCAGCAGTGAAGTGGGGACTCAAAGGGGGTTGTATGGCTACACCTTC

size: NA
V: TRBV27
D: TRBD1
J: TRBJ1-5
CDR3: CASRRRADRLSNQPQHF
DNA: TGTGCCAGCAGAAGAAGGGCGGACAGGTTAAGCAATCAGCCCCAGCATTTT

size: NA
V: TRBV6-1
D: NA
J: TRBJ1-2
CDR3: CASSETPSYTF
DNA: TGTGCCAGCAGTGAAACCCCCAGCTACACCTTC

size: few
V: TRBV29-1
D: TRBD1
J: TRBJ2-7
CDR3: CSVSNPGQGYEQYF
DNA: TGCAGCGTTTCGAATCCGGGACAGGGATACGAGCAGTACTTC

size: few
V: TRBV28
D: NA
J: TRBJ1-2
CDR3: CASSLPGTGGYTF
DNA: TGTGCCAGCAGTCTACCCGGGACGGGGGGCTACACCTTC

size: NA
V: TRBV7-2
D: TRBD2
J: TRBJ2-1
CDR3: CASSLTSGLYNEQFF
DNA: TGTGCCAGCAGCTTAACTAGCGGGCTTTACAATGAGCAGTTCTTC

size: NA
V: TRBV7-2
D: NA
J: TRBJ1-2
CDR3: CASSLEGFQGRGYTF
DNA: TGTGCCAGCAGCTTAGAAGGCTTCCAGGGTAGGGGCTACACCTTC

size: NA
V: TRBV18
D: NA
J: TRBJ1-1
CDR3: CASSQGGADTEAFF
DNA: TGTGCCAGCTCACAGGGGGGGGCTGACACTGAAGCTTTCTTT

size: NA
V: TRBV7-8
D: NA
J: TRBJ1-2
CDR3: CASSLRSGVNYGYTF
DNA: TGTGCCAGCAGCCTTAGGAGTGGTGTGAACTATGGCTACACCTTC

size: NA
V: TRBV19
D: NA
J: TRBJ2-7
CDR3: CASSISQSYEQYF
DNA: TGTGCCAGTAGTATTTCTCAGAGCTACGAGCAGTACTTC

size: NA
V: TRBV7-2
D: NA
J: TRBJ2-7
CDR3: CASSLASGRQYF
DNA: TGTGCCAGCAGCTTAGCCTCAGGGCGGCAGTACTTC

size: NA
V: TRBV9
D: TRBD1
J: TRBJ1-1
CDR3: CASSVDPPGGLQTEAFF
DNA: TGTGCCAGCAGCGTAGATCCCCCAGGGGGCCTTCAGACTGAAGCTTTCTTT

size: NA
V: TRBV7-9
D: NA
J: TRBJ1-1
CDR3: CASSLTGLRNTEAFF
DNA: TGTGCCAGCAGCCTTACGGGACTTCGGAACACTGAAGCTTTCTTT

size: once
V: TRBV7-9
D: NA
J: TRBJ2-7
CDR3: CASSQDGYEQYF
DNA: TGTGCCAGCAGCCAAGACGGCTACGAGCAGTACTTC

size: NA
V: TRBV19
D: NA
J: TRBJ1-5
CDR3: CASSPGEIGQPQHF
DNA: TGTGCCAGTAGTCCAGGGGAGATCGGTCAGCCCCAGCATTTT

size: NA
V: TRBV19
D: NA
J: TRBJ1-5
CDR3: CASSLAGGPSNQPQHF
DNA: TGTGCCAGTAGTCTCGCCGGGGGACCGAGCAATCAGCCCCAGCATTTT

size: NA
V: TRBV7-9
D: NA
J: TRBJ1-3
CDR3: CASSRTPASGNTIYF
DNA: TGTGCCAGCAGCCGAACCCCAGCCTCTGGAAACACCATATATTTT

size: NA
V: TRBV5-1
D: NA
J: TRBJ2-7
CDR3: CASSPQRNEQYF
DNA: TGCGCCAGCAGCCCCCAGAGGAACGAGCAGTACTTC

size: NA
V: TRBV5-8
D: NA
J: TRBJ1-5
CDR3: CASSRDPTGNNQPQHF
DNA: TGTGCCAGCAGCCGGGACCCCACAGGAAACAATCAGCCCCAGCATTTT

size: NA
V: TRBV6-5
D: NA
J: TRBJ2-1
CDR3: CASSPRVLNEQFF
DNA: TGTGCCAGCAGCCCCCGGGTATTGAATGAGCAGTTCTTC

size: NA
V: TRBV7-9
D: NA
J: TRBJ2-7
CDR3: CASSLAPLYEQYF
DNA: TGTGCCAGCAGCTTAGCCCCTTTGTACGAGCAGTACTTC

size: NA
V: TRBV6-6
D: TRBD1
J: TRBJ1-3
CDR3: CASSYGQGGNTIYF
DNA: TGTGCCAGCAGTTACGGACAGGGAGGAAACACCATATATTTT

size: NA
V: TRBV29-1
D: NA
J: TRBJ1-2
CDR3: CSVGETGFYGYTF
DNA: TGCAGCGTTGGGGAGACGGGATTCTATGGCTACACCTTC

size: NA
V: TRBV28
D: NA
J: TRBJ1-2
CDR3: CASLAGGYTF
DNA: TGTGCCAGCTTGGCGGGTGGCTACACCTTC

size: once
V: TRBV5-6
D: TRBD2
J: TRBJ2-7
CDR3: CASSRLDSGEVYEQYF
DNA: TGTGCCAGCAGCCGCTTGGATAGCGGGGAGGTCTACGAGCAGTACTTC

size: NA
V: TRBV28
D: NA
J: TRBJ1-2
CDR3: CASTRSNYGYTF
DNA: TGTGCCAGCACCCGGTCTAACTATGGCTACACCTTC